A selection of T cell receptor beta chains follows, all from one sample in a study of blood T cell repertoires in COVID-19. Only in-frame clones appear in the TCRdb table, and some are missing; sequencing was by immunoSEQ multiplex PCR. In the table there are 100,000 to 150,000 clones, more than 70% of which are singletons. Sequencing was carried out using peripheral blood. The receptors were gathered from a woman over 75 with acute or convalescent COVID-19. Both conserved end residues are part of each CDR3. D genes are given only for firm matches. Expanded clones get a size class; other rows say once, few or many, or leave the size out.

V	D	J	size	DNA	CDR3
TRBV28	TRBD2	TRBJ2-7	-	TGTGCCAGCAGTTTCAGTTTGCCTAGCGGGAGGTACTCCTACGAGCAGTACTTC	CASSFSLPSGRYSYEQYF
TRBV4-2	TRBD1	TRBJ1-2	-	TGTGCCAGCAGCCATTTGACAGGGGATGGCTACACCTTC	CASSHLTGDGYTF
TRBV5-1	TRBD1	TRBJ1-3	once	TGCGCCAGCAGCCTCCCAGGGGGAATTGGAAACACCATATATTTT	CASSLPGGIGNTIYF
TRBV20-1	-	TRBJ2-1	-	TGCAGTGCTAGTCCTCTGGGGACTCTCAATGAGCAGTTCTTC	CSASPLGTLNEQFF
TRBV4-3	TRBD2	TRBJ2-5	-	TGCGCCAGCAGCCCACTAGCGGGGGACCAAGAGACCCAGTACTTC	CASSPLAGDQETQYF
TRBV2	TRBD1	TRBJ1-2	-	TGTGCCAGCAGTGAGGAACAGGGGCGGTATGGCTACACCTTC	CASSEEQGRYGYTF
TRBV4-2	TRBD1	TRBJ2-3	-	TGTGCCAGCAGCCAAGAAGGGGGCAGAGTTTACACAGATACGCAGTATTTT	CASSQEGGRVYTDTQYF
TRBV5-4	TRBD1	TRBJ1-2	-	TGTGCCAGCAGCTTCCGGGACAGGGTGCCTGGCTACACCTTC	CASSFRDRVPGYTF
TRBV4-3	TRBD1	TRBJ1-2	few	TGCGCCAGCAGCCAAGATACCGGACAGGGCTATGGCTACACCTTC	CASSQDTGQGYGYTF
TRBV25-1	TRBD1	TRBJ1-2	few	TGTGCCAGCAGTCACGGACAGGGGAACTATGGCTACACCTTC	CASSHGQGNYGYTF
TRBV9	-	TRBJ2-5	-	TGTGCCAGCAGCGTAGTAGGAGGAGAGACCCAGTACTTC	CASSVVGGETQYF
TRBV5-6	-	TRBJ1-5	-	TGTGCCAGCAGCCTCCTCTTGTATAGCAATCAGCCCCAGCATTTT	CASSLLLYSNQPQHF
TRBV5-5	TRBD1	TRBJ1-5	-	TGTGCCAGCAGCTTGGGGGACAGGTCCAATCAGCCCCAGCATTTT	CASSLGDRSNQPQHF